This T cell receptor beta chain appears in the sequencing data of a study of T cell changes during pregnancy in multiple sclerosis (dated by TCRdb to the late 2010s). About the study as a whole: Changes in the T cell repertoire over the course of pregnancy were examined in this study in women with multiple sclerosis.

This clone was recorded only once. Its antigen is not yet known. Nothing much larger sits one base from this clone, and base qualities are not available. CDR1 is given as GTSNPN and CDR2 as SVGIG, both from the germline V gene (reference sequence). The CDR3 numbers 13 residues from cysteine through phenylalanine. The sequence is cut down to CDR3 DNA, 39 bases in frame from base 1. Cut back by 2 bases and 5 bases, the V and J ends lie 12 bases apart. Library construction relied on the immunoSEQ multiplex PCR assay. Entries here come from immuneACCESS through TCRdb and include only in-frame sequences with V and J called. Some clones fail to appear in such tables; in the studies checked, an unresolved V gene covers under half of the shortfall, and the cause of the remainder is unknown. In this sample the table shows 55,000 or so clones, over 80% of which occur a single time. 0.55% to 0.6% of the sample lies in the top ten.

The sample consisted of CD4+ T cells from peripheral blood mononuclear cells, taken in the first trimester of pregnancy. The receptor comes from a female donor with multiple sclerosis, enrolled in a pregnancy study. Here the chain combines TRBV30 and TRBJ2-5, with the D segment identity uncertain. The CDR3 protein: CAWSIFFGETQYF. The nucleotides read TGTGCCTGGAGTATTTTTTTCGGGGAGACCCAGTACTTC.